What follows are 6 T cell receptor beta chains derived from one specimen sequenced in a study. TCRdb re-derived calls from the RT-PCR reads in MiXCR, one entry per CDR3 protein. The repertoire includes more than 600,000 distinct CDR3 sequences, around 14% of them detected once, and roughly 4% sits in the top ten. Sequencing input: memory CD4+ T cells from blood. The receptor source for this set is a female donor in good health, serving as a healthy control.

In this sample, this clonotype turned up a few times. This chain links TRBV12-3 or TRBV12-4 with TRBJ1-6; 7 bases match TRBD1. The CDR3 has 15 amino acids. V lost 3 bases to trimming and J lost 10 bases; unmatched junction nucleotides: 9. The DNA of the CDR3 is TGTGCCAGCAGTTTTTCGGCAGGGGGTCTATCACCCCTCCACTTT. Protein sequence: CASSFSAGGLSPLHF.

The sample holds many counts of this clonotype. Here the CDR3 DNA reads TGCAGTGCTAGATCCGGACCTAACAATGAGCAGTTCTTC. Its protein is CSARSGPNNEQFF. V usage is TRBV20-1 and J usage is TRBJ2-1; D is ambiguous. In germline, CDR1 is DFQATT, CDR2 SNEGSKA (reference sequence). V was shortened by 2 bases and J by 5 bases, with 10 bases between the two germline ends. The CDR3 extends over 13 amino acids.

This clonotype has a count of ten or more. The chain uses TRBV7-3 and TRBJ2-1; a possible D gene is TRBD2 (5 bases). The V end was cut by 4 bases, the J end by 6 bases, with 19 bases between. Germline CDR1 SGHTA, CDR2 FQGTGA. The CDR3 has 16 residues. The CDR3 region is CASSSVVQGGINEQFF. The CDR3 DNA sequence: TGTGCCAGCAGCTCAGTTGTCCAAGGAGGTATCAATGAGCAGTTCTTC.

This clonotype showed up just a few times. The J gene is TRBJ2-6, the V gene TRBV6-5, with D hard to call. With 2 bases removed from V and 0 bases from J, the gap between germline ends came to 5 bases. Germline CDR1 is MNHEY and CDR2 is SVGAGI. The CDR3 is made up of 15 amino acids. The CDR3 sequence is CASSYTSSGANVLTF. CDR3 DNA sequence: TGTGCCAGCAGTTACACAAGCTCTGGGGCCAACGTCCTGACTTTC.

The sample holds many counts of this clonotype. The V gene is TRBV20-1, the J gene TRBJ2-3; D gene unclear. The V and J ends lost 3 bases and 6 bases respectively, with 13 bases between them. Germline V lookup: CDR1 DFQATT, CDR2 SNEGSKA (reference sequence). The CDR3 extends over 13 amino acids. CDR3 loop: CSASAPGADTQYF. The DNA of the CDR3 is TGCAGTGCTAGCGCCCCAGGCGCGGATACGCAGTATTTT.

This clonotype has just a few counts. The J gene is TRBJ1-1, the V gene TRBV12-3 or TRBV12-4, with D possibly matching TRBD1 (5 bases). V shed 4 bases and J shed 3 bases, with 12 bases lying between them. The CDR3 length is 14 residues. CDR3 residues: CASSSAGGYTEAFF. Written as DNA, the CDR3 is TGTGCCAGCAGTTCAGCCGGGGGATACACTGAAGCTTTCTTT.